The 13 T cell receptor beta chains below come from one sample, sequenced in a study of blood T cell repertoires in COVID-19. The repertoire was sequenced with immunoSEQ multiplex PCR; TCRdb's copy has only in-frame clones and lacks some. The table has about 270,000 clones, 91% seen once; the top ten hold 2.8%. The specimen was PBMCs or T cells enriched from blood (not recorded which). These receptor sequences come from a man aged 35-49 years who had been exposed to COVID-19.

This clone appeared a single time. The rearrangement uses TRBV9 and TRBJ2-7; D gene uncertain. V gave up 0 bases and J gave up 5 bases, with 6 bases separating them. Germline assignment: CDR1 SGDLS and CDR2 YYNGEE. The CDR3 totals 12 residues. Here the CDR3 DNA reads TGTGCCAGCAGCGTAGATCCCGACGAGCAGTACTTC. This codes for CASSVDPDEQYF.

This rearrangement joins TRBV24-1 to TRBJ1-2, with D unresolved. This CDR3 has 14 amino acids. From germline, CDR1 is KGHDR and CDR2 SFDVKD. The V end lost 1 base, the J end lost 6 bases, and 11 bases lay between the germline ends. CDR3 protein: CATSDFDGEDGYTF. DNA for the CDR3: TGTGCCACCAGTGATTTCGACGGAGAAGATGGCTACACCTTC.

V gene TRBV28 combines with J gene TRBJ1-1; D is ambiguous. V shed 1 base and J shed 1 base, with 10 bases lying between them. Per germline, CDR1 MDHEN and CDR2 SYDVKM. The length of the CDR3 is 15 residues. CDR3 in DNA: TGTGCCAGCAGTTTATTATCCGGAGGGAACACTGAAGCTTTCTTT. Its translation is CASSLLSGGNTEAFF.

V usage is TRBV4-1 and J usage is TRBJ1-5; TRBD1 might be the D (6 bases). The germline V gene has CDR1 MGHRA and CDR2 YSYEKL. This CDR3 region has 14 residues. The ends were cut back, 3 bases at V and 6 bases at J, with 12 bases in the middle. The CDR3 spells CASSHRQGSQPQHF. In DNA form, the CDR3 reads TGCGCCAGCAGCCACCGCCAGGGGAGTCAGCCCCAGCATTTT.

The CDR3 spells CASSASDSYSPLHF. CDR3 coding DNA: TGTGCCAGTAGTGCCTCGGACAGTTATTCACCCCTCCACTTT. This sequence joins TRBV19 and TRBJ1-6, with a weak D call TRBD1 (6 bases). The CDR3 length is 14 residues. Trimming cost V 5 bases and J 8 bases, with 13 bases left between them. Germline V gene data show CDR1 as LNHDA and CDR2 as SQIVND (reference sequence).

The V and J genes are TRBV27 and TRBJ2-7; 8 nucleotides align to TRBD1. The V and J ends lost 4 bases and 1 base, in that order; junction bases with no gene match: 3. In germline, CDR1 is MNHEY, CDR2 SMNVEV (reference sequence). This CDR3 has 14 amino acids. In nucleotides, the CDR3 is TGTGCCAGCAGTTCAGGGGGCAGATCCTACGAGCAGTACTTC. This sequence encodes CASSSGGRSYEQYF.

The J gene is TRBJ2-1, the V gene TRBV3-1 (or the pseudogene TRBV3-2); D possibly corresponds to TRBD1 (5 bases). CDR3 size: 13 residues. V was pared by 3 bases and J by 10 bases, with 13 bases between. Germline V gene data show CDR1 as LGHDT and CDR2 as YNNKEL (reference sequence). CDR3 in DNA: TGTGCCAGCAGCCAGCAGGGTTTTAGCGAGCAGTTCTTC. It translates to CASSQQGFSEQFF.

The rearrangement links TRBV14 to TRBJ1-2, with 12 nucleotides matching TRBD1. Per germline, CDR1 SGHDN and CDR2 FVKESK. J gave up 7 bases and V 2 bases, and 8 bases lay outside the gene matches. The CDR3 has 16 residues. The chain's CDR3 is CASSQLRDRGRVGYTF. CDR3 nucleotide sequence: TGTGCCAGCAGCCAACTCCGGGACAGGGGGCGAGTTGGCTACACCTTC.

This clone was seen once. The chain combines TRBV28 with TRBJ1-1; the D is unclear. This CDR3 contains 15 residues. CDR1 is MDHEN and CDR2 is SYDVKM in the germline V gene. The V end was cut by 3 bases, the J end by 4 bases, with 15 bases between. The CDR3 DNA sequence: TGTGCCAGCAGTTTCCTCGGGGTGGGCGGCACTGAAGCTTTCTTT. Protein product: CASSFLGVGGTEAFF.

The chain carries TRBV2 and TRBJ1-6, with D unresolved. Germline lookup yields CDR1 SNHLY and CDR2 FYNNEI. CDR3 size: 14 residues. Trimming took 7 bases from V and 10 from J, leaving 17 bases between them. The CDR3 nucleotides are TGTGCCAGCACTAACGGCGGAGAGGGATCACCCCTCCACTTT. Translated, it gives CASTNGGEGSPLHF.

For the CDR3, the DNA is TGTGCCTGGAACAGGGGGCTCGACACTGAAGCTTTCTTT. Its protein product is CAWNRGLDTEAFF. The chain uses TRBV30 and TRBJ1-1; 9 bases are a match to TRBD1. Germline CDR1 reads GTSNPN; CDR2 reads SVGIG (reference sequence). The CDR3 is 13 amino acids. V gave up 4 bases and J gave up 3 bases; unmatched junction bases: 3.

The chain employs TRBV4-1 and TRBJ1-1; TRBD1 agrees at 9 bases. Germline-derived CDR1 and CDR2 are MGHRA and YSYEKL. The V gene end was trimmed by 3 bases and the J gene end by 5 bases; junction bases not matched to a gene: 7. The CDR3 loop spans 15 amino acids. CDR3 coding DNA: TGCGCCAGCAGCCAGACCACAGGGGGCCGAACTGAAGCTTTCTTT. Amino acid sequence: CASSQTTGGRTEAFF.

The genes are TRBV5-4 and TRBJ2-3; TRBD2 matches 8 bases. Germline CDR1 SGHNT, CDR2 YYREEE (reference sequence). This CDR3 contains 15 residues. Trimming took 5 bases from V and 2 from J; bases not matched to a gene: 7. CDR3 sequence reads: CASSFGLAPTDTQYF. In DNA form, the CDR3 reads TGTGCCAGCAGTTTTGGACTAGCCCCCACAGATACGCAGTATTTT.